What follows is one T cell receptor beta chain and its context. This specimen belongs to a study of CD8 T cells in Susac syndrome. Trimming left V 0 bases short and J 1 base short, with 9 bases between. The CDR3 consists of 15 residues. Germline V CDR1 and CDR2: MGHRA, YSYEKL. After extraction with the RNeasy kit, roughly 0.45 to 1 ug of the RNA was reverse transcribed using random hexamers. TCRdb re-derived calls from the immunoSEQ multiplex PCR reads in MiXCR, one entry per CDR3 protein. The repertoire holds 80,000 or so distinct CDR3 sequences, with approximately 94% as singletons. The source of this sequence is a human donor with Susac syndrome. Material for sequencing was CD4+ T cells from PBMCs. The chain carries TRBV4-1 and TRBJ2-5, with D tentatively TRBD1 (5 bases). The chain's CDR3 is CASSQDMGPQETQYF. CDR3 sequence (DNA): TGCGCCAGCAGCCAAGATATGGGGCCCCAAGAGACCCAGTACTTC.